This paragraph covers one T cell receptor (beta chain) sequence. Original processing methods: By means of reference gene primer amplification, nucleated cell counts were estimated. Profiled with immunoSEQ multiplex PCR; TCRdb holds only in-frame clones, not every one. The V and J calls and clone size were taken over from that table, and D and trimming were inferred from the DNA. The data show hundreds of thousands of clones, about four fifths seen once. This entry comes from a study of blood T cell repertoires in COVID-19. Study as a whole: Whether acute or convalescent, the COVID-19 samples came from the United States, Italy and Spain. PBMCs, B-cell-depleted T cells, or T cells provided the cDNA or gDNA that made up the material.

In germline, CDR1 is MNHEY, CDR2 SMNVEV (reference sequence). Losses at the gene ends were 6 bases for V and 4 bases for J; bases not matched to a gene: 4. The length of the CDR3 is 15 residues. Material for sequencing was peripheral blood. The J gene is TRBJ2-2, the V gene TRBV27; 11 bases align to TRBD2. The TCR originated in a man older than 75 with acute or convalescent COVID-19. CDR3 region: CASRVGTSGTGELFF. The CDR3 DNA reads TGTGCCAGCAGGGTCGGGACTAGCGGCACCGGGGAGCTGTTTTTT.